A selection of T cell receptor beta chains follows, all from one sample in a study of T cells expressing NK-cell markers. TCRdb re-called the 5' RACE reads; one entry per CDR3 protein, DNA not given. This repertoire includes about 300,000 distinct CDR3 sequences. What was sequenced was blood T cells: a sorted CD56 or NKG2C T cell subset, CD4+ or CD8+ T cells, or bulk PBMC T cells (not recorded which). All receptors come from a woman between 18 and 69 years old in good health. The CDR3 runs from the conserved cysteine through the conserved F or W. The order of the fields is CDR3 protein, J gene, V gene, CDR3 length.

CASTPSGHPTDTQYF | TRBJ2-3 | TRBV7-2 | 15
CSVGSPSSSYNEQFF | TRBJ2-1 | TRBV29-1 | 15
CASSYVSGDSNQPQHF | TRBJ1-5 | TRBV6-5 | 16
CASSVRSRGEQYF | TRBJ2-7 | TRBV9 | 13
CASSSRPTSGGPVDTQYF | TRBJ2-3 | TRBV11-2 | 18
CASRNSGIVTYNEQFF | TRBJ2-1 | TRBV6-2/TRBV6-3 | 16
CASRPGLAYYEQYF | TRBJ2-7 | TRBV7-8 | 14
CSAILAGIYNEQFF | TRBJ2-1 | TRBV20-1 | 14
CATRPRVSGPGELFF | TRBJ2-2 | TRBV28 | 15
CASSFWDPGNNEQFF | TRBJ2-1 | TRBV12-3/TRBV12-4 | 15
CASSHRGLFKDSNQPQHF | TRBJ1-5 | TRBV19 | 18
CASSLGLAGNQETQYF | TRBJ2-5 | TRBV5-1 | 16
CSGHSAEETQYF | TRBJ2-5 | TRBV29-1 | 12
CASRRIPGQLSGTF | TRBJ1-2 | TRBV5-6 | 14
CASSLRGDGAFF | TRBJ1-1 | TRBV7-2 | 12
CASSVGGYNEQFF | TRBJ2-1 | TRBV6-1 | 13
CSAVTSGTYEQYF | TRBJ2-7 | TRBV20-1 | 13
CASRRDWQGGYTF | TRBJ1-2 | TRBV5-1 | 13
CASSEYGQINSPLHF | TRBJ1-6 | TRBV10-2 | 15
CATSNTGLGGYTF | TRBJ1-2 | TRBV10-3 | 13
CASRHRLAGGSVYNEQFF | TRBJ2-1 | TRBV7-2 | 18
CSANRDYSYEQYF | TRBJ2-7 | TRBV20-1 | 13
CASSFFLDSGNTIYF | TRBJ1-3 | TRBV12-3/TRBV12-4 | 15
CSATWSNQPQHF | TRBJ1-5 | TRBV20-1 | 12
CASRWGASTDTQYF | TRBJ2-3 | TRBV12-3/TRBV12-4 | 14
CSARQRGGGETQYF | TRBJ2-5 | TRBV20-1 | 14
CSARVKKETQYF | TRBJ2-5 | TRBV20-1 | 12
CSAQSGYNEQFF | TRBJ2-1 | TRBV20-1 | 12
CASSRAPASTDTQYF | TRBJ2-3 | TRBV7-3 | 15
CASSRDGIGNTIYF | TRBJ1-3 | TRBV12-3/TRBV12-4 | 14
CASRTDPKQYF | TRBJ2-7 | TRBV2 | 11
CASSYGTGVSGSYNEQFF | TRBJ2-1 | TRBV6-2/TRBV6-3 | 18
CSARSLAESSYEQYF | TRBJ2-7 | TRBV20-1 | 15
CSVDRGPAQETQYF | TRBJ2-5 | TRBV29-1 | 14
CASSSRASSYEQYF | TRBJ2-7 | TRBV27 | 14
CASSWANTEAFF | TRBJ1-1 | TRBV28 | 12
CAWSSLAGGGDTQYF | TRBJ2-3 | TRBV30 | 15
CASSLVGTANTGELFF | TRBJ2-2 | TRBV12-3/TRBV12-4 | 16
CAWGLSEETQYF | TRBJ2-5 | TRBV30 | 12
CASSWTSGTYNEQFF | TRBJ2-1 | TRBV5-1 | 15